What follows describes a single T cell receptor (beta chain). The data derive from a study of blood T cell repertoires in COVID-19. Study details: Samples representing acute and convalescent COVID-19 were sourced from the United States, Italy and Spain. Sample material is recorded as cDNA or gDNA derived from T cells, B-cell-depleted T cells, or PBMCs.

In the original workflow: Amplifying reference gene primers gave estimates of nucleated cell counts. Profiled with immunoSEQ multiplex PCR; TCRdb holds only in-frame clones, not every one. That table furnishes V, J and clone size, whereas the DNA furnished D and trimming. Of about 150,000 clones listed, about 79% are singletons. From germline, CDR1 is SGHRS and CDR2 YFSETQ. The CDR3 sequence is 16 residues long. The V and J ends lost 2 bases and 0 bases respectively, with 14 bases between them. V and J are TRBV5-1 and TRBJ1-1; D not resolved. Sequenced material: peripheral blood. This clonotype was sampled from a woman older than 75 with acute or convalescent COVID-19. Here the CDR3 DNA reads TGCGCCAGCAGCTTTTACCCGGGGTCCCTGAACACTGAAGCTTTCTTT. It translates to CASSFYPGSLNTEAFF. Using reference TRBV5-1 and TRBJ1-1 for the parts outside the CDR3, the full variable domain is KAGVTQTPRYLIKTRGQQVTLSCSPISGHRSVSWYQQTPGQGLQFLFEYFSETQRNKGNFPGRFSGRQFSNSRSEMNVSTLELGDSALYLCASSFYPGSLNTEAFFGQGTRLTVV.